The TCR beta chain under discussion was sequenced for a study of blood T cell repertoires in COVID-19. Whole-study context: The origin of the acute and convalescent COVID-19 samples was the United States, Italy and Spain. T cells, B-cell-depleted T cells, or PBMCs supplied cDNA or gDNA.

Per the study methods: Estimation of nucleated cell counts was performed using reference gene primer amplification. Assay used: immunoSEQ multiplex PCR; TCRdb lists only in-frame clones, some missing. V and J calls and clone size are as listed in that table; D and trimming were resolved from the DNA. The sample lists more than 95,000 clones, 85% occurring once. This clone was seen more than once but under ten times. Germline V gene data show CDR1 as WSHSY and CDR2 as SAAADI. The length of the CDR3 is 16 residues. V dropped 3 bases and J dropped 2 bases, with 17 bases sitting between them. Sequenced input: peripheral blood. This TCR derives from a man in his fifties or sixties with acute or convalescent COVID-19. This chain connects TRBV10-2 to TRBJ2-7; a weak D match, TRBD1 (5 bases). The CDR3 protein is CASSDSQAAPTYEQYF. In nucleotides, the CDR3 is TGCGCCAGCAGTGATTCACAGGCCGCCCCTACCTACGAGCAGTACTTC.